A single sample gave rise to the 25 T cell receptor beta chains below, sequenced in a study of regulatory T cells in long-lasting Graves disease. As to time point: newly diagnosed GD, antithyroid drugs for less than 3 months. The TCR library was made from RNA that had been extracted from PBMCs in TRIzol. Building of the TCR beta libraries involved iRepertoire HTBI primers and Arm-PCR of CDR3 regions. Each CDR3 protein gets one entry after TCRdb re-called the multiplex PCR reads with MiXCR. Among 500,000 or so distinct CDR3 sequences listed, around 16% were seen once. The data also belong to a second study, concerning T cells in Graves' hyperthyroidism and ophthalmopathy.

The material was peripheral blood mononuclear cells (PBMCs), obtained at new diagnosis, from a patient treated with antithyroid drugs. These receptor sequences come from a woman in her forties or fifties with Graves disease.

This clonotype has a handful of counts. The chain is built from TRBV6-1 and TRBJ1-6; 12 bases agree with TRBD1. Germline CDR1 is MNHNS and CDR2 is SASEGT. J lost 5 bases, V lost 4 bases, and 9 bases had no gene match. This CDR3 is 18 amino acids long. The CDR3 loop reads CASSGGTGGAFDNSPLHF. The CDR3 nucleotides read TGTGCCAGCAGTGGTGGGACAGGGGGCGCTTTTGATAATTCACCCCTCCACTTT.

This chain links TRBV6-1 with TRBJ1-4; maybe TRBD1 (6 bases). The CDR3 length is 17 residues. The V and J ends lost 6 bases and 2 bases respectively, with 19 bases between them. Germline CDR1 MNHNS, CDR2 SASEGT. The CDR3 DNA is TGTGCCAGCAGCCCATTTGGCAGGGGCCTTACTAATGAAAAACTGTTTTTT. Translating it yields CASSPFGRGLTNEKLFF.

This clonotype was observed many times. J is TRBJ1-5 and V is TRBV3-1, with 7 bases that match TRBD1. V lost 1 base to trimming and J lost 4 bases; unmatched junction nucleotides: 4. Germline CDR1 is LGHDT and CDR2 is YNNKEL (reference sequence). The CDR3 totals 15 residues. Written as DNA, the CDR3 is TGTGCCAGCAGCCAAGGAGGACAGGCAAATCAGCCCCAGCATTTT. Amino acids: CASSQGGQANQPQHF.

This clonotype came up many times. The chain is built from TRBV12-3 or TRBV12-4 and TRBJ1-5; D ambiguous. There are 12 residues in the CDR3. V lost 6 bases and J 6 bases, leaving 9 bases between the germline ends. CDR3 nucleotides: TGTGCCAGCAGCCCAGACGGTCAGCCCCAGCATTTT. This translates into CASSPDGQPQHF.

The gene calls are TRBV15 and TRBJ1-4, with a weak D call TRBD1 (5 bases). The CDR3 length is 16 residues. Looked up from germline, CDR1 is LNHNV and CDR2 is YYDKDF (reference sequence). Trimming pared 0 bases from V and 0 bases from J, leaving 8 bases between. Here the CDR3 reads CATSRDQGATNEKLFF. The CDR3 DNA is TGTGCCACCAGCAGAGACCAGGGTGCAACTAATGAAAAACTGTTTTTT.

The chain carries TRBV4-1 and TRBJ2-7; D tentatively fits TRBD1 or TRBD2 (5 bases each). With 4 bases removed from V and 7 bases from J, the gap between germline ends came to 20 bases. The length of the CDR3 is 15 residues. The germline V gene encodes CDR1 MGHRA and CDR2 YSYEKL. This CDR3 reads CASSLAGGATWEQYF. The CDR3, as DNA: TGCGCCAGCAGCCTTGCTGGGGGAGCCACTTGGGAGCAGTACTTC.

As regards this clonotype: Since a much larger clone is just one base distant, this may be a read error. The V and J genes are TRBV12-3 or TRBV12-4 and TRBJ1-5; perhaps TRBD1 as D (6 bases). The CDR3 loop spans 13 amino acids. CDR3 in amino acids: CASSRTAIRPRHF. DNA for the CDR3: TGTGCCAGCAGTCGGACAGCGATCAGGCCCCGGCATTTT.

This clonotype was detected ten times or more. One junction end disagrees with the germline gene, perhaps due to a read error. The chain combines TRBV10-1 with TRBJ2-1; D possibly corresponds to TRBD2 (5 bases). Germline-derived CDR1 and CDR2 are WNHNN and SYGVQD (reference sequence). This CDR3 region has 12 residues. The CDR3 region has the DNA TGTGCCAGCAGCGGTGGCTACAATGAGCAGTTCTTC. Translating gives CASSGGYNEQFF.

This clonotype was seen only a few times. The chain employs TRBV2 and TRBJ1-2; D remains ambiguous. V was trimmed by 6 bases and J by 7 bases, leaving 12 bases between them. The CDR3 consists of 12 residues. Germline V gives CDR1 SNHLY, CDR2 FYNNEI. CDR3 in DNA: TGTGCCAGCAGGGCCACACTTGGTGGCTACACCTTC. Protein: CASRATLGGYTF. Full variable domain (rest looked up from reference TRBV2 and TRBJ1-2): EPEVTQTPSHQVTQMGQEVILRCVPISNHLYFYWYRQILGQKVEFLVSFYNNEISEKSEIFDDQFSVERPDGSNFTLKIRSTKLEDSAMYFCASRATLGGYTFGSGTRLTVV.

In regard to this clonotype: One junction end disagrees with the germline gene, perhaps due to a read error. The CDR3 sequence is CASSGQGSYEKLVF. The CDR3 DNA reads TGTGCCAGCAGTGGACAGGGTTCGTATGAAAAACTGGTTTTT. This chain links TRBV12-3 or TRBV12-4 with TRBJ1-4, with 8 bases that match TRBD1. CDR3 length: 14 amino acids.

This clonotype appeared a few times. The CDR3 DNA reads as TGCGCCAGCAGCTTGGGGGACAGGTCCGACGGCTACACCTTC. Translated, it gives CASSLGDRSDGYTF. The chain links TRBV5-1 to TRBJ1-2; 8 nucleotides agree with TRBD1. Germline V gene lookup returns CDR1 SGHRS and CDR2 YFSETQ. Unmatched junction bases numbered 6, after V lost 0 bases and J lost 8 bases. The CDR3 sequence is 14 residues long.

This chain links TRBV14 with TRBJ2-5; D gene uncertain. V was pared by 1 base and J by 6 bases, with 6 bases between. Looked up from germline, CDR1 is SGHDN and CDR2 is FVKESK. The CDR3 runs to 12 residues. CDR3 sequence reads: CASSQGGQTQYF. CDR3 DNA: TGTGCCAGCAGCCAAGGCGGCCAGACCCAGTACTTC.

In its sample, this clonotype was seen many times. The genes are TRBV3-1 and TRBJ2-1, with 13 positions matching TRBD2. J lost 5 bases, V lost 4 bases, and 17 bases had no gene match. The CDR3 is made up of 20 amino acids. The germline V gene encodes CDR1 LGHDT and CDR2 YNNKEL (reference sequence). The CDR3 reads CASSPYPGLAGWRTDNEQFF. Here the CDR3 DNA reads TGTGCCAGCAGCCCTTACCCGGGACTAGCGGGGTGGCGTACCGACAATGAGCAGTTCTTC.

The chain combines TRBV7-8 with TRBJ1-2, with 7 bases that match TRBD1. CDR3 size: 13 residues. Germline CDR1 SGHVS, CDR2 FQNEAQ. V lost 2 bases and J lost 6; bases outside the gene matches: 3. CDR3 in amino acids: CASSLTGADGYTF. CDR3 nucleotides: TGTGCCAGCAGCTTAACAGGGGCGGATGGCTACACCTTC.

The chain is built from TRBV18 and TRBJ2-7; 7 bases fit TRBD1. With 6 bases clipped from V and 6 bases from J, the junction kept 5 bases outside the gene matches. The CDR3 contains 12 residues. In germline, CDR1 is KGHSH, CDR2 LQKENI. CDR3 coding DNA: TGTGCCAGCTCTGAAACAGGGGTCGAGCAGTACTTC. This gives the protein CASSETGVEQYF.

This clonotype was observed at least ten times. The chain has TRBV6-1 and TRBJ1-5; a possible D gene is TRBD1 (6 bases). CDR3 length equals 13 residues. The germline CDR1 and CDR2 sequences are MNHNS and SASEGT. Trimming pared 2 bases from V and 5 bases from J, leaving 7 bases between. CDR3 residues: CASSEKGDQPQHF. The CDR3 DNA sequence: TGTGCCAGCAGTGAAAAGGGGGATCAGCCCCAGCATTTT.

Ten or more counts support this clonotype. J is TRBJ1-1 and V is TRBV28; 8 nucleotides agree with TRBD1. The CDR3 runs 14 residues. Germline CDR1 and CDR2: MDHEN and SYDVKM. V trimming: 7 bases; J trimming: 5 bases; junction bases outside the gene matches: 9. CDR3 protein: CASNPTGEGTEAFF. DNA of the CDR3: TGTGCCAGCAATCCGACAGGGGAGGGAACTGAAGCTTTCTTT. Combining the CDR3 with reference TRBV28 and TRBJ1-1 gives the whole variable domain DVKVTQSSRYLVKRTGEKVFLECVQDMDHENMFWYRQDPGLGLRLIYFSYDVKMKEKGDIPEGYSVSREKKERFSLILESASTNQTSMYLCASNPTGEGTEAFFGQGTRLTVV.

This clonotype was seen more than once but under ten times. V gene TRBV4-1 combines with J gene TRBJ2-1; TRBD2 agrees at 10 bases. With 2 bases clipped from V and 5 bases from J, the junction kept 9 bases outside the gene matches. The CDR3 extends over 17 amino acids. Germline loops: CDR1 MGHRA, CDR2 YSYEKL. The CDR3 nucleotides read TGCGCCAGCAGCCAAACCCTCAGCGGGGGGGCAAACAATGAGCAGTTCTTC. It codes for CASSQTLSGGANNEQFF.

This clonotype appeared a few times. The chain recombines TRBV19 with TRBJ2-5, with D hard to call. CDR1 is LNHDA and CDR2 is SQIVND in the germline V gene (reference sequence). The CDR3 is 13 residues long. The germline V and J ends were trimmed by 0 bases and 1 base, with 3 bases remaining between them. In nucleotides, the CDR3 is TGTGCCAGTAGTATAGACTTCCAAGAGACCCAGTACTTC. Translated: CASSIDFQETQYF.

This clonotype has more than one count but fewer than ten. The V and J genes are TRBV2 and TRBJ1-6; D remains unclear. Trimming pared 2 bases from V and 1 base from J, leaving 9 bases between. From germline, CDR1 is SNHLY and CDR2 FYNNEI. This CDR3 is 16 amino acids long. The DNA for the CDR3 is TGTGCCAGCAGTGAAAGGGCGGCGTCCTATAATTCACCCCTCCACTTT. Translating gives CASSERAASYNSPLHF.

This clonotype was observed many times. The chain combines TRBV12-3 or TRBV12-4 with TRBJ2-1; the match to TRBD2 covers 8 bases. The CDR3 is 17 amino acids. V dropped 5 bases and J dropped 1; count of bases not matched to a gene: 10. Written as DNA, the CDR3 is TGTGCCAGCAGTCCCCTCCCGGGACTAGAATCCTACAATGAGCAGTTCTTC. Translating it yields CASSPLPGLESYNEQFF.

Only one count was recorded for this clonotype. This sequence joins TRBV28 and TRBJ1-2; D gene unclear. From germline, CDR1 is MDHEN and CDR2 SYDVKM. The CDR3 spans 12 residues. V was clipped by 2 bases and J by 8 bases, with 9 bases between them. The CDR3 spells CASSLRERGYTF. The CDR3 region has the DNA TGTGCCAGCAGTTTAAGGGAGAGAGGCTACACCTTC.

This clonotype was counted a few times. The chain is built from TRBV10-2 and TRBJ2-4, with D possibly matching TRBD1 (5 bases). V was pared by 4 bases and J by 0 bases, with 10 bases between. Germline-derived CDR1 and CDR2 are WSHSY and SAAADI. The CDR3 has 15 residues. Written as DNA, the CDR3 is TGCGCCAGCAGTGGAGACAGTCTAGCCAAAAACATTCAGTACTTC. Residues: CASSGDSLAKNIQYF.

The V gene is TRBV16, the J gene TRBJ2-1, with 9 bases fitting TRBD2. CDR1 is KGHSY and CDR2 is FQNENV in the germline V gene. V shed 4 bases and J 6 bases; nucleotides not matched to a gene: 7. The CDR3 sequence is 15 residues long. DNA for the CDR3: TGTGCCAGCAGCCCTTGGACTAGCGCTGGCAATGAGCAGTTCTTC. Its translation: CASSPWTSAGNEQFF.

In DNA, the CDR3 is TGTGCCAGCAATTTTATAAGCTGGGGGACGAGCTCCTACAATGAGCAGTTCTTC. This sequence encodes CASNFISWGTSSYNEQFF. This chain connects TRBV12-3 or TRBV12-4 to TRBJ2-1; D is perhaps TRBD1 or TRBD2 (5 bases each). The CDR3 spans 18 residues. The V end lost 7 bases, the J end lost 0 bases, and 22 bases lay between the germline ends.